The sequence of this TCR beta chain was determined in a study of T cells in Graves' hyperthyroidism and ophthalmopathy. Germline assignment: CDR1 SGHAT and CDR2 FQNNGV. The CDR3 is 15 residues long. Notes on the study in general: Clonotypes that were expanded in thyroid above 0.001 mostly appeared in blood too.

Amplified TCR beta CDR3 regions came from RNA transcripts. TCR CDR3 underwent first-round RT-PCR with the HTBI primer set. TCRdb reprocessed the multiplex PCR reads via MiXCR and lists one record per CDR3 protein. The sample has 550,000 to 600,000 distinct CDR3 sequences, roughly 50% seen once. This clonotype occurred once. What it recognizes is unknown. Given a much more abundant clone one base away, this may be a read error. Any patient presenting with uncontrolled infection, other autoimmune disease, pregnancy or lactation was left out. The rearrangement links TRBV11-2 to TRBJ1-1; D is unresolved. Sequencing was done on a sample of peripheral blood or thyroid tissue (not recorded which). The origin of this receptor is an adult woman with Graves' disease, either hyperthyroidism or ophthalmopathy (not recorded which). The CDR3 nucleotides read TGTGCCAGCAAAGTTGGAAACAGCCACTCCACTGAAGCTTCCTTT. Amino acids: CASKVGNSHSTEASF.